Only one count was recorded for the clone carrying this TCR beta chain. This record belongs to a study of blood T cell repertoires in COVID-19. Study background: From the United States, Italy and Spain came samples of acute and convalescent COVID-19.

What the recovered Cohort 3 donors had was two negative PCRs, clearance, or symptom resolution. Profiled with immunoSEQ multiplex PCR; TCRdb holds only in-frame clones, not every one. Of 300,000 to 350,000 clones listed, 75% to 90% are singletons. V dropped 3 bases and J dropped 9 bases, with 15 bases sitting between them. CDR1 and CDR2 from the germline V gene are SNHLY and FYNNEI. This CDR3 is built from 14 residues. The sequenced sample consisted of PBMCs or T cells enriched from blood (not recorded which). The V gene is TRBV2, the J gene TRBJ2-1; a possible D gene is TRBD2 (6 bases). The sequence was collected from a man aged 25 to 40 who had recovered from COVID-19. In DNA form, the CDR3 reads TGTGCCAGCAGTGATATACTAGTCGGGGGTGAGCAGTTCTTC. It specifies CASSDILVGGEQFF.